This TCR beta chain comes out of a study of OX40 agonist ivuxolimab in advanced cancers. Germline V gives CDR1 GTSNPN, CDR2 SVGIG (reference sequence). Trimming stripped 3 bases from V and 0 bases from J, with 18 bases between. CDR3 length equals 17 residues. Data came from immunoSEQ multiplex PCR; TCRdb stores just in-frame clones and leaves some out. Of fewer than 90,000 clones listed, 85% were seen once; the top ten hold 3.1%. The starting material was CD4+ or CD8+ T cells sorted from blood, obtained in a trial of the OX40 agonist ivuxolimab. This chain joins TRBV30 and TRBJ1-3; a weak D match, TRBD1 (5 bases). This receptor was taken from an adult with an advanced solid tumor such as melanoma, head and neck, liver or kidney cancer. CDR3 coding DNA: TGTGCCTGGAGACCCCGAGGGAGGGGACGCTCTGGAAACACCATATATTTT. Its protein product is CAWRPRGRGRSGNTIYF.